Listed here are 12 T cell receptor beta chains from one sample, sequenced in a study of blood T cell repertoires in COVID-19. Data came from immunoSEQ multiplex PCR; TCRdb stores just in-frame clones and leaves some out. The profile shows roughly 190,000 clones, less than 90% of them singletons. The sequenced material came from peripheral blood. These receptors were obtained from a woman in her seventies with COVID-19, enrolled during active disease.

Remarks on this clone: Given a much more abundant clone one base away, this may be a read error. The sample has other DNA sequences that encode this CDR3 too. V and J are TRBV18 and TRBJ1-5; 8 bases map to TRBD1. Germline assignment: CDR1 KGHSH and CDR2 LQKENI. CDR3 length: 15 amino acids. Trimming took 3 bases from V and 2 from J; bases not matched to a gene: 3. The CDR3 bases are TGTGCCAGCTCACCTGACAGGGGAGGCAATCAGCCCCAGCATTTT. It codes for CASSPDRGGNQPQHF.

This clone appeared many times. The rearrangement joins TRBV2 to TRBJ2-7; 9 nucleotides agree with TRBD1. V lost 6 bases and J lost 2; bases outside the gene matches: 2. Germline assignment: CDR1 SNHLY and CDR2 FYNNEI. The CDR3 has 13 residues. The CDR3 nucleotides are TGTGCCAGCAGGGGGACAGGGACCTACGAGCAGTACTTC. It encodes CASRGTGTYEQYF.

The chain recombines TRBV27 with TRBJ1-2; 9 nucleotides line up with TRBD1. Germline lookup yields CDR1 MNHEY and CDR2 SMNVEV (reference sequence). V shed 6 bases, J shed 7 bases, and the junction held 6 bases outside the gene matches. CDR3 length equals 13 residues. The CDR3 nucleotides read TGTGCCAGCAGCCTGGACAGGGGCCGTGGCTACACCTTC. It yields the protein CASSLDRGRGYTF.

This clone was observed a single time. CDR3 residues: CASKGGGSRSRYNEQFF. The CDR3 nucleotides read TGTGCCAGCAAGGGCGGGGGATCCAGGAGCCGATACAATGAGCAGTTCTTC. V and J are TRBV27 and TRBJ2-1, with 7 bases matching TRBD2. The CDR3 consists of 17 residues. In germline, CDR1 is MNHEY, CDR2 SMNVEV (reference sequence). Losses at the gene ends were 7 bases for V and 4 bases for J; bases not matched to a gene: 16.

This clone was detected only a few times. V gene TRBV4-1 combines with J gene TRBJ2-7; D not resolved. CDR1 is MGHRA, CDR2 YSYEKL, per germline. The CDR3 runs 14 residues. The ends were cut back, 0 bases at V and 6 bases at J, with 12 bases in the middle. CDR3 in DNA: TGCGCCAGCAGCCAAGATCGTGGTAGTGCCGAGCAGTACTTC. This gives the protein CASSQDRGSAEQYF.

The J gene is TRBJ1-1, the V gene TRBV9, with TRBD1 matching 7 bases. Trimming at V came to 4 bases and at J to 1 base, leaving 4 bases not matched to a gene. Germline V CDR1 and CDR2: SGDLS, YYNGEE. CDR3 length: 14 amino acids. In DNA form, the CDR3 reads TGTGCCAGCAGCCCGACAGGGCAGAACACTGAAGCTTTCTTT. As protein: CASSPTGQNTEAFF.

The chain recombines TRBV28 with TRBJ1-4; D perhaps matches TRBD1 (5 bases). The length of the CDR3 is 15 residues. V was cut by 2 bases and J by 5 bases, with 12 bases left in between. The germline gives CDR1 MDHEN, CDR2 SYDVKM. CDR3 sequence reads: CASSLVAGVNEKLFF. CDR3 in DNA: TGTGCCAGCAGTTTAGTCGCGGGGGTCAATGAAAAACTGTTTTTT.

For the CDR3, the DNA is TGCGCCAGCAGCCCATCGGCCGGAGTTAACTATGGCTACACCTTC. This sequence encodes CASSPSAGVNYGYTF. The chain recombines TRBV5-1 with TRBJ1-2; no clear D gene. V shed 4 bases and J shed 1 base, with 14 bases lying between them. CDR1 and CDR2 (germline): SGHRS, YFSETQ. CDR3 length equals 15 residues.

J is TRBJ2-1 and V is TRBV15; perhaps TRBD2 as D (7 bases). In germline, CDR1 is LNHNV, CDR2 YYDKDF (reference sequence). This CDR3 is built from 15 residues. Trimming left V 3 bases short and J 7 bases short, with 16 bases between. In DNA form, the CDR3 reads TGTGCCACCAGCAGCTTAGGGGGGGCCAGTAATGAGCAGTTCTTC. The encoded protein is CATSSLGGASNEQFF.

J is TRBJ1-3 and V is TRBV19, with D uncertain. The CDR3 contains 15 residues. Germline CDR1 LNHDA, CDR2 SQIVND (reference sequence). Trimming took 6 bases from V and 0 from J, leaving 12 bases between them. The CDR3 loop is CASSPGFHSGNTIYF. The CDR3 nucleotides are TGTGCCAGTAGCCCGGGATTTCACTCTGGAAACACCATATATTTT. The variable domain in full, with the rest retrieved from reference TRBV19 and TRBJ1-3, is DGGITQSPKYLFRKEGQNVTLSCEQNLNHDAMYWYRQDPGQGLRLIYYSQIVNDFQKGDIAEGYSVSREKKESFPLTVTSAQKNPTAFYLCASSPGFHSGNTIYFGEGSWLTVV.

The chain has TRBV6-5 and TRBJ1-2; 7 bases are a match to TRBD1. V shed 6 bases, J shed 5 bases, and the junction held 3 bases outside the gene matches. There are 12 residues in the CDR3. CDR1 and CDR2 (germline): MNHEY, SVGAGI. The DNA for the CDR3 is TGTGCCAGCAGAGACAGGGAATATGGCTACACCTTC. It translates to CASRDREYGYTF.

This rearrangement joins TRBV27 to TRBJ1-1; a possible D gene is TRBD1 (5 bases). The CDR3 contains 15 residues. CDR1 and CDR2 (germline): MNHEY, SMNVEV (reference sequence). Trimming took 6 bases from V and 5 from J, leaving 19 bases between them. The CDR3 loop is CASSPTAGKGTEAFF. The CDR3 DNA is TGTGCCAGCAGCCCTACCGCAGGAAAGGGGACTGAAGCTTTCTTT.